Listed below are T cell receptor beta chains from one sample, sequenced in a study of shared clonotypes between healthy human individuals. This table comes from immunoSEQ multiplex PCR, and its TCRdb copy is limited to in-frame clones, with some not included. This repertoire shows hundreds of thousands of clones, around 86% found once; its top ten account for about a sixth. Sequencing used memory CD8+ T cells sorted from blood. These receptors came from a young man in good health. CDR3s include the opening cysteine and the closing phenylalanine or tryptophan. D genes are given only for firm matches.

j_call: TRBJ2-5
v_call: TRBV28
d_call: NA
cdr3_aa: CASSLYPEETQYF
cdr3_nt: TGTGCCAGCAGTTTATATCCGGAAGAGACCCAGTACTTC

j_call: TRBJ1-6
v_call: TRBV25-1
d_call: NA
cdr3_aa: CASSEYASRYNSPLHF
cdr3_nt: TGTGCCAGCAGTGAATATGCCTCCCGGTATAATTCACCCCTCCACTTT

j_call: TRBJ2-3
v_call: TRBV11-2
d_call: NA
cdr3_aa: CASSLGHTSTDTQYF
cdr3_nt: TGTGCCAGCAGCTTAGGGCACACTAGCACAGATACGCAGTATTTT

j_call: TRBJ2-5
v_call: TRBV9
d_call: NA
cdr3_aa: CASSPEGFETQYF
cdr3_nt: TGTGCCAGCAGCCCTGAGGGTTTTGAGACCCAGTACTTC

j_call: TRBJ2-7
v_call: TRBV10-3
d_call: NA
cdr3_aa: CAIRSVYEQYF
cdr3_nt: TGTGCCATCAGAAGCGTCTACGAGCAGTACTTC

j_call: TRBJ2-5
v_call: TRBV4-2
d_call: NA
cdr3_aa: CASSQEGSGEETQYF
cdr3_nt: TGTGCCAGCAGCCAAGAAGGATCCGGGGAGGAGACCCAGTACTTC

j_call: TRBJ1-5
v_call: TRBV4-1
d_call: NA
cdr3_aa: CASSQDRGVQPQHF
cdr3_nt: TGCGCCAGCAGCCAAGATCGGGGGGTGCAGCCCCAGCATTTT

j_call: TRBJ2-4
v_call: TRBV6-5
d_call: NA
cdr3_aa: CASRGSKNIQYF
cdr3_nt: TGTGCCAGCCGGGGTTCCAAAAACATTCAGTACTTC

j_call: TRBJ2-7
v_call: TRBV19
d_call: TRBD2
cdr3_aa: CASSIGWREGPNEQYF
cdr3_nt: TGTGCCAGTAGTATAGGGTGGCGGGAGGGCCCCAACGAGCAGTACTTC

j_call: TRBJ2-7
v_call: TRBV18
d_call: NA
cdr3_aa: CASSPRVDEQYF
cdr3_nt: TGTGCCAGCTCACCACGAGTGGACGAGCAGTACTTC

j_call: TRBJ2-1
v_call: TRBV27
d_call: TRBD2
cdr3_aa: CASSLASGNEQFF
cdr3_nt: TGTGCCAGCAGTTTAGCTAGCGGCAATGAGCAGTTCTTC

j_call: TRBJ2-1
v_call: TRBV19
d_call: NA
cdr3_aa: CASSLEGKTRDEQFF
cdr3_nt: TGTGCCAGTAGCCTAGAAGGTAAGACTCGGGATGAGCAGTTCTTC

j_call: TRBJ1-2
v_call: TRBV4-3
d_call: NA
cdr3_aa: CASSQGSVGTYGYTF
cdr3_nt: TGCGCCAGCAGCCAAGGGAGTGTGGGGACCTATGGCTACACCTTC

j_call: TRBJ2-7
v_call: TRBV7-8
d_call: NA
cdr3_aa: CASKPFAGATYEQYF
cdr3_nt: TGTGCCAGCAAACCCTTTGCAGGGGCGACCTACGAGCAGTACTTC

j_call: TRBJ2-1
v_call: TRBV7-6
d_call: TRBD2
cdr3_aa: CASSLSGAENIYNEQFF
cdr3_nt: TGTGCCAGCAGCTTAAGCGGGGCGGAGAACATCTACAATGAGCAGTTCTTC